This T cell receptor (beta chain) was identified during a study of cytomegalovirus exposure and HLA in healthy donors. PCR amplification relied on 60 Vbeta primers (plus 13 Jbeta primers). The assay was immunoSEQ multiplex PCR, and TCRdb's table has in-frame clones only and misses some. The sample includes 150,000 or so clones, about three quarters seen only once; the top ten take more than 9%. Sequenced sample: PBMCs. The TCR was taken from a young man in good health and CMV-seropositive.

CDR3 loop: CASSQETGLPADTQYF. In DNA form, the CDR3 reads TGTGCCAGCAGCCAAGAGACAGGGCTCCCGGCAGATACGCAGTATTTT. The rearrangement links TRBV7-9 to TRBJ2-3; 7 bases line up with TRBD1. Losses at the gene ends were 5 bases for V and 4 bases for J; bases not matched to a gene: 12. The germline gives CDR1 SEHNR, CDR2 FQNEAQ (reference sequence). This CDR3 region has 16 residues. The complete variable domain, with remaining parts taken from reference TRBV7-9 and TRBJ2-3, reads DTGVSQNPRHKITKRGQNVTFRCDPISEHNRLYWYRQTLGQGPEFLTYFQNEAQLEKSRLLSDRFSAERPKGSFSTLEIQRTEQGDSAMYLCASSQETGLPADTQYFGPGTRLTVL.